The clone carrying this T cell receptor (beta chain) has a handful of counts. The entry originates in a study of blood T cell repertoires in COVID-19. The repertoire was sequenced with immunoSEQ multiplex PCR; TCRdb's copy has only in-frame clones and lacks some. In the table there are 60,000 to 70,000 clones, 88% of which are singletons. The V segment lost 6 bases and the J segment 1 base; nucleotides outside the gene matches: 8. Germline CDR1 reads MNHEY; CDR2 reads SVGEGT. CDR3 length: 16 amino acids. The V call is TRBV6-2 or TRBV6-3, the J call TRBJ2-3, with 9 bases identical to TRBD1. This TCR derives from a woman between 55 and 75 years old with COVID-19, enrolled during active disease. The sequencing sample was made of peripheral blood. The CDR3 nucleotides are TGTGCCAGCAGCACAGGGGGCGGATACGGCACAGATACGCAGTATTTT. Translating it yields CASSTGGGYGTDTQYF.